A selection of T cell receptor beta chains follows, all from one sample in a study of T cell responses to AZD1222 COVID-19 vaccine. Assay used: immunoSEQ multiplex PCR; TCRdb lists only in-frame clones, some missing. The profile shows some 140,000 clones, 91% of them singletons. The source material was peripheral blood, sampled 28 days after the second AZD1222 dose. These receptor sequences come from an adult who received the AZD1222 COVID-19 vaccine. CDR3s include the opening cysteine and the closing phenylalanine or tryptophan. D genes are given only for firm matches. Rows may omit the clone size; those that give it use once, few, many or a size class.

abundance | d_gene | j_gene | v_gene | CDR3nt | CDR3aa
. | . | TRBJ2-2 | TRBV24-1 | TGTGCCACCAGCGATTTATCCAGGGGAAACACCGGGGAGCTGTTTTTT | CATSDLSRGNTGELFF
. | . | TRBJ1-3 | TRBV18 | TGTGCCAGCTCACCACAGGGATTCTTTAATCCTGGAAACACCATATATTTT | CASSPQGFFNPGNTIYF
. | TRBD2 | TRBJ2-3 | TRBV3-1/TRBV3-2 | TGTGCCAGCGCCGTCAACTTGGGAGGGAGCACAGATACGCAGTATTTT | CASAVNLGGSTDTQYF
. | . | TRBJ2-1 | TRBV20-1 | TGCAGTGCCCCCCACAATGAGCAGTTCTTC | CSAPHNEQFF
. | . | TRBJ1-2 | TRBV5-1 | TGCGCCAGCAGCTTGGCTCCGGGGCAAGGCTATGGCTACACCTTC | CASSLAPGQGYGYTF
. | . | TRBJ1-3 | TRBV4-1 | TGCGCCAGCAGCCAAGGCCGGGACCCGGTACGAGGAAACACCATATATTTT | CASSQGRDPVRGNTIYF
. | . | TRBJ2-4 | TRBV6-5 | TGTGCCAGCAGAGAGGACCCCGCCGGAAACATTCAGTACTTC | CASREDPAGNIQYF
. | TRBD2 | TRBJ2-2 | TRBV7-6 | TGTGCCAGCAGCCATACCCAGCGGGGGGGCCAAACCGGGGAGCTGTTTTTT | CASSHTQRGGQTGELFF
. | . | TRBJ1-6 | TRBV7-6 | TGTGCCAGCAGCTTAGATCCGAGGGGGAATTCACCCCTCCACTTT | CASSLDPRGNSPLHF
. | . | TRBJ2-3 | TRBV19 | TGTGCCAGTAGTCCCCGACGAGACACAGATACGCAGTATTTT | CASSPRRDTDTQYF
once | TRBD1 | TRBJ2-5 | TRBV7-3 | TGTGCCAGCAGCTTCACAGGGGGCTCAGAGACCCAGTACTTC | CASSFTGGSETQYF
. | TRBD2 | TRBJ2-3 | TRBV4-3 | TGCGCCAGCAGCCAAGGCTCGGGAGGGCCAGATACGCAGTATTTT | CASSQGSGGPDTQYF
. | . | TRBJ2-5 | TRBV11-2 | TGTGCCAGCAGCTTACAAGAGACCCAGTACTTC | CASSLQETQYF
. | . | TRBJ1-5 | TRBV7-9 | TGTGCCAGCAGCTTAGACTCTAGAGGGAGCAATCAGCCCCAGCATTTT | CASSLDSRGSNQPQHF
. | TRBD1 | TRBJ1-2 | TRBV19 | TGTGCCAGTAGGAAGGGACAGCCGACGACCCTCTATGGCTACACCTTC | CASRKGQPTTLYGYTF
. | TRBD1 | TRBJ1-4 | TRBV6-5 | TGTGCCAGCGGACAGGGGTTTTATGAAAAACTGTTTTTT | CASGQGFYEKLFF
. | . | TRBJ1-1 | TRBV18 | TGTGCCAGCTCACTTACGGCCTTTTATGAAGCTTTCTTT | CASSLTAFYEAFF
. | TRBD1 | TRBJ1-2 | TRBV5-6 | TGTGCCAGCAGAACCTATCACAGGGGGCAGGGCTACACCTTC | CASRTYHRGQGYTF
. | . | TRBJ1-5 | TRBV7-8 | TGTGCCAGCAGCTTAGGACAGCTTAGCAATCAGCCCCAGCATTTT | CASSLGQLSNQPQHF
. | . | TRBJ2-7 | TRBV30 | TGTGCCTGGAGTGAGCTTGTGGTTCTTGGCGAGCAGTACTTC | CAWSELVVLGEQYF
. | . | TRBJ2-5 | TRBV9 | TGTGCCAGCAGCGCGACATGGGACTTGGTGGAGACCCAGTACTTC | CASSATWDLVETQYF
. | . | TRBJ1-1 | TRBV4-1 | TGCGCCAGCAGCCAAGGGCAGGGTGTAAACACTGAAGCTTTCTTT | CASSQGQGVNTEAFF
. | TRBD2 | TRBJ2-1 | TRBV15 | TGTGCCACCAGCAGATTTGGACTAGCGGGAGCTACTAGCGGGAGGTTGGATGAGCAGTTCTTC | CATSRFGLAGATSGRLDEQFF
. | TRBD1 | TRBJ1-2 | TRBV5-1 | TGCGCCAGCAGCGAAGGACAGGGCATGGGCTTTGGCTACACCTTC | CASSEGQGMGFGYTF
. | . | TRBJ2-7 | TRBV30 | TGTGCCTATTCTGGGACTGGGGTTTACGAGCAGTACTTC | CAYSGTGVYEQYF
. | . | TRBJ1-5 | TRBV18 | TGTGCCAGCTCACCACTGGAGGAGCCTCCCAATCAGCCCCAGCATTTT | CASSPLEEPPNQPQHF
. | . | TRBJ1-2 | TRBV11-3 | TGTGCCAGCAGCTCAGGGAGGGGGGACTATGGCTACACCTTC | CASSSGRGDYGYTF
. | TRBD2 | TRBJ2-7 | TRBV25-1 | TGTGCCAGCAGTGCCCCGGGACTAGCGGCTTACGAGCAGTACTTC | CASSAPGLAAYEQYF
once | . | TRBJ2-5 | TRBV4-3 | TGCGCCAGCAGCCCAGAGCGGGACAACTACACCCAGTACTTC | CASSPERDNYTQYF
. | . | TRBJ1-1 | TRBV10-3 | TGTGCCATCAGTGAGTCGGCCCCCACTGAAGCTTTCTTT | CAISESAPTEAFF